This TCR beta chain was identified in a study of T cell repertoires in cytomegalovirus infection. V was clipped by 1 base and J by 8 bases, with 20 bases between them. The germline V gene encodes CDR1 LGHNA and CDR2 YNFKEQ. The CDR3 has 16 residues. TCRdb redid the calling of the reads with MiXCR, one entry per CDR3 protein. The table lists some 400,000 distinct CDR3 sequences, around 32% of them singletons. This clonotype was observed a handful of times. Sequencing used PBMCs. The TCR comes from a human donor in good health (CMV status not recorded). Some clones in this sample may be carry-over from other donors' samples. The rearrangement uses TRBV4-2 and TRBJ1-2; perhaps TRBD1 as D (5 bases). The CDR3 loop is CASSQAPAEGSYGYTF. The CDR3 DNA follows: TGTGCCAGCAGCCAAGCTCCTGCGGAGGGGTCGTACGGCTACACCTTC.